This T cell receptor beta chain is drawn from a study of early T cells in non-severe SARS-CoV-2 infection. The CDR3 contains 15 residues. Germline loops: CDR1 DFQATT, CDR2 SNEGSKA (reference sequence). V dropped 2 bases and J dropped 0 bases, with 12 bases sitting between them. Unique molecular identifiers were added to individual cDNA molecules. TCRdb re-analysed the 5' RACE reads in MiXCR, keeping a single row per CDR3 protein. The data contain roughly 69,000 distinct CDR3 sequences, almost 9% of them singletons. This chain joins TRBV20-1 and TRBJ2-3; D tentatively fits TRBD1 or TRBD2 (6 bases each). Specimen: whole blood, collected at baseline. The receptor was isolated from an adult who was a healthcare worker with PCR-confirmed SARS-CoV-2 infection or an uninfected control (not recorded which). CDR3 region: CSARRGDSSTDTQYF. In DNA, the CDR3 is TGCAGTGCTAGAAGGGGGGACTCTAGCACAGATACGCAGTATTTT.